This passage covers 28 T cell receptor beta chains from one sample sequenced in a study of cytomegalovirus exposure and HLA in healthy donors. PCR employed 60 Vbeta and 13 Jbeta primers. Here immunoSEQ multiplex PCR was the method, and the copy in TCRdb shows in-frame clones only, minus some. The table lists 65,000 to 90,000 clones, 65% to 75% of them singletons. Sequencing was done on a sample of PBMCs. The receptors come from a woman aged 40-49 years in good health and CMV-seropositive.

The rearrangement uses TRBV7-2 and TRBJ1-1; D call uncertain. CDR3 length equals 13 residues. V was trimmed by 5 bases and J by 2 bases, leaving 9 bases between them. Germline V lookup: CDR1 SGHTA, CDR2 FQGNSA. The CDR3 nucleotides read TGTGCCAGCAGCCCTAGAGTAAACACTGAAGCTTTCTTT. Its protein is CASSPRVNTEAFF. The full variable domain, rest sourced from reference TRBV7-2 and TRBJ1-1, is GAGVSQSPSNKVTEKGKDVELRCDPISGHTALYWYRQSLGQGLEFLIYFQGNSAPDKSGLPSDRFSAERTGGSVSTLTIQRTQQEDSAVYLCASSPRVNTEAFFGQGTRLTVV.

This chain links TRBV2 with TRBJ2-1; tentatively, D is TRBD1 (6 bases). The CDR3 contains 15 residues. The germline CDR1 and CDR2 sequences are SNHLY and FYNNEI. V lost 6 bases to trimming and J lost 0 bases, with 12 bases between them. The CDR3 is CASSEDRTSYNEQFF. For the CDR3, the DNA is TGTGCCAGCAGCGAGGACAGAACCTCCTACAATGAGCAGTTCTTC.

The chain links TRBV6-5 to TRBJ1-6; the D is unclear. This CDR3 comprises 15 residues. The germline CDR1 and CDR2 sequences are MNHEY and SVGAGI. With 0 bases removed from V and 4 bases from J, the gap between germline ends came to 7 bases. CDR3 region: CASSYSATYNSPLHF. CDR3 nucleotide sequence: TGTGCCAGCAGTTACTCGGCGACTTATAATTCACCCCTCCACTTT.

CDR3 protein: CASSSYEGAGNTIYF. The CDR3, as DNA: TGTGCCAGCAGCTCGTACGAAGGAGCTGGAAACACCATATATTTT. The J gene is TRBJ1-3, the V gene TRBV7-2; D not resolved. V was clipped by 4 bases and J by 2 bases, with 12 bases between them. Germline assignment: CDR1 SGHTA and CDR2 FQGNSA. The CDR3 has 15 amino acids.

V is TRBV6-1 and J is TRBJ1-5; D is possibly TRBD1 (6 bases). V lost 7 bases and J lost 3, with 10 bases in between. Germline loops: CDR1 MNHNS, CDR2 SASEGT. This CDR3 is built from 13 residues. The CDR3 DNA sequence: TGTGCCAGCACAGGGGCCCCCAATCAGCCCCAGCATTTT. Protein sequence: CASTGAPNQPQHF.

The chain employs TRBV4-3 and TRBJ2-2; 7 positions agree with TRBD1. The CDR3 spans 16 residues. J was trimmed by 4 bases and V by 2 bases; bases with no gene match: 7. Germline assignment: CDR1 LGHNA and CDR2 YSLEER. Here the CDR3 reads CASSQRGAGGTGELFF. DNA for the CDR3: TGCGCCAGCAGCCAAAGGGGCGCAGGGGGCACCGGGGAGCTGTTTTTT.

This clone showed up many times. This chain uses TRBV2 with TRBJ1-2; no reliable D call. CDR3 length: 14 amino acids. V was trimmed by 5 bases and J by 8 bases, leaving 18 bases between them. CDR1 and CDR2 (germline): SNHLY, FYNNEI. CDR3: CASSQTRESPGYTF. DNA of the CDR3: TGTGCCAGCAGTCAGACTCGGGAGTCCCCCGGCTACACCTTC.

As DNA, the CDR3 is TGCGCCAGCAGTGGACTAGCGGGGTCCCAAGAGACCCAGTACTTC. Encoded protein: CASSGLAGSQETQYF. The genes are TRBV5-1 and TRBJ2-5; 12 nucleotides agree with TRBD2. Per germline, CDR1 SGHRS and CDR2 YFSETQ. After removal of 5 bases from V and 1 base from J, the junction contained 3 bases not matched to a gene. The CDR3 extends over 15 amino acids.

This clone was picked up one time. The chain employs TRBV29-1 and TRBJ2-2; 9 bases agree with TRBD1. Germline CDR1 reads SQVTM; CDR2 reads ANQGSEA. Germline trimming cut 4 bases from V and 1 base from J; bases unmatched to any gene: 1. CDR3 size: 14 residues. The CDR3 loop is CSVGGQGNTGELFF. CDR3 coding DNA: TGCAGCGTTGGGGGACAGGGGAACACCGGGGAGCTGTTTTTT.

This chain uses TRBV6-1 with TRBJ2-7; 13 nucleotides agree with TRBD2. With 2 bases clipped from V and 6 bases from J, the junction kept 10 bases outside the gene matches. The CDR3 spans 17 residues. Germline V gives CDR1 MNHNS, CDR2 SASEGT. The CDR3 coding sequence is TGTGCCAGCAGTGAATCCCTGACTAGCGGGAGGAATTCCGAGCAGTACTTC. Translation gives CASSESLTSGRNSEQYF.

Turning to this clone: This CDR3 fails to terminate in the conserved phenylalanine or tryptophan, so it likely reflects a read error. The chain combines TRBV5-8 with TRBJ1-2; D gene uncertain. The ends were cut back, 2 bases at V and 1 base at J, with 9 bases in the middle. The length of the CDR3 is 14 residues. Germline V lookup: CDR1 SGHTS, CDR2 YDEGEE. The CDR3 loop reads CASSFASVNYGYTL. DNA of the CDR3: TGTGCCAGCAGCTTTGCCTCAGTTAACTATGGCTACACCCTC.

The V call is TRBV6-6, the J call TRBJ1-5; D gene ambiguous. Trimming pared 6 bases from V and 8 bases from J, leaving 11 bases between. This CDR3 region has 12 residues. The germline V gene has CDR1 MNHNY and CDR2 SVGAGI (reference sequence). The CDR3 DNA reads TGTGCCAGCAGCTACCCCGTAGAGCCCCAGCATTTT. Protein: CASSYPVEPQHF.

The gene calls are TRBV6-6 and TRBJ1-4; 9 bases fit TRBD1. CDR1 MNHNY and CDR2 SVGAGI come from the germline V gene (reference sequence). J gave up 8 bases and V 6 bases, and 10 bases lay outside the gene matches. The CDR3 covers 15 residues. CDR3 sequence: CASREGTGRAEKLFF. CDR3 nucleotide sequence: TGTGCCAGCAGGGAGGGGACAGGGCGCGCCGAAAAACTGTTTTTT.

This chain joins TRBV5-6 and TRBJ2-2; 10 bases map to TRBD2. V lost 5 bases to trimming and J lost 5 bases; unmatched junction nucleotides: 3. Looked up from germline, CDR1 is SGHDT and CDR2 is YYEEEE. The CDR3 spans 14 residues. The CDR3 nucleotides are TGTGCCAGCAGACTAGCGGGATTTACCGGGGAGCTGTTTTTT. Protein: CASRLAGFTGELFF.

The J gene is TRBJ2-2, the V gene TRBV15, with D possibly being TRBD2 (6 bases). This CDR3 is 15 amino acids long. Germline CDR1 is LNHNV and CDR2 is YYDKDF (reference sequence). V lost 4 bases to trimming and J lost 3 bases, with 12 bases between them. The DNA of the CDR3 is TGTGCCACCAGCAACGGGAGAGGGGACACCGGGGAGCTGTTTTTT. Translated, it gives CATSNGRGDTGELFF.

The J gene is TRBJ2-5, the V gene TRBV27; TRBD2 matches 12 bases. The junction had 3 bases not matched to a gene; V was cut back by 0 bases and J by 4 bases. The germline CDR1 and CDR2 sequences are MNHEY and SMNVEV (reference sequence). The CDR3 totals 16 residues. DNA of the CDR3: TGTGCCAGCAGTTTATCCCTAGCGGGAGGGGGAGAGACCCAGTACTTC. It codes for CASSLSLAGGGETQYF.

The chain links TRBV5-6 to TRBJ2-5; tentative D call: TRBD2 (6 bases). Deletions cut 0 bases from V and 5 bases from J, with 11 bases between. The CDR3 covers 14 residues. Germline-derived CDR1 and CDR2 are SGHDT and YYEEEE. CDR3: CASSLAGGGETQYF. The CDR3 nucleotides read TGTGCCAGCAGCTTGGCCGGGGGTGGGGAGACCCAGTACTTC.

The chain links TRBV25-1 to TRBJ2-5; D call uncertain. This CDR3 has 13 residues. Trimming shortened V by 4 bases and J by 1 base, and 7 bases separated the two germline ends. CDR1 MGHDK and CDR2 SYGVNS come from the germline V gene. CDR3 loop: CASSVGFQETQYF. CDR3 coding DNA: TGTGCCAGCAGTGTCGGTTTCCAAGAGACCCAGTACTTC.

The V and J genes are TRBV4-3 and TRBJ2-5; no clear D. The CDR3 has 13 amino acids. Trimming took off 2 bases at V and 5 bases at J, with 9 bases between the two ends. The germline gives CDR1 LGHNA, CDR2 YSLEER. Here the CDR3 reads CASSQNSKETQYF. For the CDR3, the DNA is TGCGCCAGCAGCCAAAACAGTAAGGAGACCCAGTACTTC.

The chain is built from TRBV28 and TRBJ2-1; D is possibly TRBD1 (6 bases). The V gene lost 6 bases and the J gene lost 1 base, with 16 bases spanning the gap. The CDR3 covers 16 residues. Germline CDR1 reads MDHEN; CDR2 reads SYDVKM. As DNA, the CDR3 is TGTGCCAGCAGGGAACAGGGCTCCTTATCCTACAATGAGCAGTTCTTC. Translating gives CASREQGSLSYNEQFF.

The gene calls are TRBV7-2 and TRBJ2-6; tentative D call: TRBD2 (6 bases). Germline CDR1 is SGHTA and CDR2 is FQGNSA. CDR3 length equals 17 residues. Trimming pared 2 bases from V and 8 bases from J, leaving 19 bases between. The DNA for the CDR3 is TGTGCCAGCAGCTTAAGGCGGGGAGATTATACGTCCAACGTCCTGACTTTC. This translates into CASSLRRGDYTSNVLTF.

The gene calls are TRBV29-1 and TRBJ1-1; TRBD1 is a possible D gene (6 bases). With 6 bases removed from V and 3 bases from J, the gap between germline ends came to 11 bases. The CDR3 is 12 residues long. Germline V gene data show CDR1 as SQVTM and CDR2 as ANQGSEA. The CDR3 spells CSVYPGDTEAFF. DNA for the CDR3: TGCAGCGTATACCCAGGGGACACTGAAGCTTTCTTT.

The J gene is TRBJ1-1, the V gene TRBV4-3; unclear D gene. CDR1 is LGHNA and CDR2 is YSLEER in the germline V gene. This CDR3 contains 13 residues. The ends were cut back, 1 base at V and 0 bases at J, with 3 bases in the middle. CDR3 residues: CASSQVMNTEAFF. As DNA, the CDR3 is TGCGCCAGCAGCCAAGTCATGAACACTGAAGCTTTCTTT.

CDR3 in amino acids: CASSPLGGYNEQFF. The CDR3 coding sequence is TGTGCCAGCAGCCCCTTGGGGGGCTACAATGAGCAGTTCTTC. The V and J genes are TRBV11-3 and TRBJ2-1, with TRBD2 as a possible D gene (6 bases). The V gene's germline CDR1 is SGHNT and CDR2 YENEEA. Trimming took off 5 bases at V and 3 bases at J, with 11 bases between the two ends. The CDR3 runs 14 residues.

The chain couples TRBV12-5 to TRBJ2-5; D may be TRBD1 (6 bases). Germline loops: CDR1 LGHNT, CDR2 FRNRAP. The length of the CDR3 is 13 residues. The V and J ends lost 6 bases and 4 bases respectively, with 12 bases between them. The CDR3: CASGQGGGETQYF. The CDR3 DNA reads TGTGCTAGTGGCCAAGGGGGTGGAGAGACCCAGTACTTC.

The J gene is TRBJ2-2, the V gene TRBV5-6; 9 nucleotides align to TRBD1. The CDR3 covers 16 residues. Germline lookup yields CDR1 SGHDT and CDR2 YYEEEE. With 4 bases clipped from V and 5 bases from J, the junction kept 9 bases outside the gene matches. CDR3 protein: CASSRGGQGFTGELFF. CDR3 bases: TGTGCCAGCAGCCGTGGGGGACAGGGTTTTACCGGGGAGCTGTTTTTT.

This clone showed up just once. The gene calls are TRBV9 and TRBJ2-7; 11 positions match TRBD2. Germline V CDR1 and CDR2: SGDLS, YYNGEE. There are 17 residues in the CDR3. Trimming took 1 base from V and 5 from J; bases not matched to a gene: 11. The CDR3 protein is CASSVSQGTSGSHEQYF. The CDR3 coding sequence is TGTGCCAGCAGCGTATCCCAGGGTACTAGCGGGAGCCACGAGCAGTACTTC. Full variable domain (remainder filled in from reference TRBV9 and TRBJ2-7): DSGVTQTPKHLITATGQRVTLRCSPRSGDLSVYWYQQSLDQGLQFLIQYYNGEERAKGNILERFSAQQFPDLHSELNLSSLELGDSALYFCASSVSQGTSGSHEQYFGPGTRLTVT.

The chain combines TRBV14 with TRBJ2-3, with 7 bases matching TRBD1. The CDR3 has 16 residues. J gave up 0 bases and V 4 bases, and 7 bases lay outside the gene matches. CDR1 SGHDN and CDR2 FVKESK come from the germline V gene. The CDR3 DNA follows: TGTGCCAGCAGCCCTCGGGACAGACATAGCACAGATACGCAGTATTTT. Translation: CASSPRDRHSTDTQYF.